Below are 2 T cell receptor beta chains sequenced from a single sample in a study of cytomegalovirus exposure and HLA in healthy donors. PCR used 60 Vbeta primers and 13 Jbeta primers. The protocol was immunoSEQ multiplex PCR, while the TCRdb copy is restricted to in-frame clones and leaves out a portion. The sample consists of tens of thousands of clones, 78% of them appearing once. The material sequenced was PBMCs. All receptors derive from a man aged 40-55 years in good health and CMV-seronegative.

This clone was seen a few times. The genes are TRBV19 and TRBJ1-5; 7 nucleotides line up with TRBD1. The CDR3 runs to 13 residues. The J segment lost 7 bases and the V segment lost 6 bases, leaving 6 bases of the junction unmatched. Germline V gene lookup returns CDR1 LNHDA and CDR2 SQIVND (reference sequence). Written as DNA, the CDR3 is TGTGCCAGTAGCCTTACAGGGGTCCAGCCCCAGCATTTT. Translation: CASSLTGVQPQHF.

The chain recombines TRBV5-1 with TRBJ2-7, with TRBD2 identical over 7 bases. The CDR3 has 15 residues. In germline, CDR1 is SGHRS, CDR2 YFSETQ. The junction had 9 bases not matched to a gene; V was cut back by 4 bases and J by 2 bases. The CDR3 protein is CASSGGESPPYEQYF. Here the CDR3 DNA reads TGCGCCAGCAGCGGGGGGGAGTCCCCACCCTACGAGCAGTACTTC. The full variable domain, completed using reference TRBV5-1 and TRBJ2-7, is KAGVTQTPRYLIKTRGQQVTLSCSPISGHRSVSWYQQTPGQGLQFLFEYFSETQRNKGNFPGRFSGRQFSNSRSEMNVSTLELGDSALYLCASSGGESPPYEQYFGPGTRLTVT.